This is a list of T cell receptor beta chains from one sample in a study of radiotherapy plus CTLA-4 blockade in lung cancer. Libraries were prepared by immunoSEQ multiplex PCR; TCRdb keeps only in-frame clonotypes and omits some of them. The data show more than 40,000 clones, approximately 78% seen once. Specimen: peripheral blood, collected from a patient treated with radiotherapy plus ipilimumab. These receptors came from a human donor with non-small cell lung cancer who had stable disease on radiotherapy plus ipilimumab. The CDR3 runs from the conserved cysteine through the conserved F or W. A D gene is named only where the DNA matches it firmly. Clone size is stated in some rows and not others, as once, few, many or a class when expanded.

v_gene	j_gene	abundance	d_gene	CDR3nt	CDR3aa
TRBV25-1	TRBJ2-3	-	TRBD1	TGTGCCAGCAGTGCCCAGGGGGCAGATACGCAGTATTTT	CASSAQGADTQYF
TRBV5-1	TRBJ2-7	-	TRBD1	TGCGCCAGCAGCTTGTGGCTAAACCGGGACAGACCCTACGAGCAGTACTTC	CASSLWLNRDRPYEQYF
TRBV27	TRBJ2-1	-	TRBD2	TGTGCCAGCAGTCAAACCGGGACTAGCGGGAGGGATGAGCAGTTCTTC	CASSQTGTSGRDEQFF
TRBV2	TRBJ2-1	-	TRBD2	TGTGCCAGCAGGGCCTCCCTAGCGGGAGGTTACAATGAGCAGTTCTTC	CASRASLAGGYNEQFF
TRBV5-1	TRBJ2-1	-	-	TGCGCCAGCAGCGTCCAGGGACAACGAAATGAGCAGTTCTTC	CASSVQGQRNEQFF
TRBV9	TRBJ2-4	-	TRBD2	TGTGCCAGCAGCGTAGATGGTAGCGGGGAAATTCAGTACTTC	CASSVDGSGEIQYF
TRBV28	TRBJ2-7	once	-	TGTGCCAGCAGTTTTCTGGACACCCACTACGAGCAGTACTTC	CASSFLDTHYEQYF
TRBV11-3	TRBJ2-1	-	TRBD2	TGTGCCAGCAGCTTAGCCAGGACTAGCGGGACCAATGAGCAGTTCTTC	CASSLARTSGTNEQFF
TRBV7-2	TRBJ2-7	-	-	TGTGCCAGCAGCTTACCCGCCTCGGGGTCCGAGCAGTACTTC	CASSLPASGSEQYF
TRBV5-5	TRBJ2-3	-	TRBD1	TGTGCCAGCAGCCTTCGACAGGGGTACACAGATACGCAGTATTTT	CASSLRQGYTDTQYF
TRBV11-1	TRBJ2-2	-	-	TGTGCCAGCAGCTCAAGGACAGTGAACACCGGGGAGCTGTTTTTT	CASSSRTVNTGELFF
TRBV4-1	TRBJ1-4	-	TRBD1	TGCGCCAGCAGCCGGACCGGGACAGCCGAAAAACTGTTTTTT	CASSRTGTAEKLFF
TRBV27	TRBJ2-3	few	-	TGTGCCAGCAGTTTTAACGGGAGATGGGGCACGGATACGCAGTATTTT	CASSFNGRWGTDTQYF
TRBV5-4	TRBJ2-1	few	-	TGTGCCAGCAGCTTGGTAGCCCACAATGAGCAGTTCTTC	CASSLVAHNEQFF
TRBV27	TRBJ2-1	-	-	TGTGCCAGCAGTGTGGGGAGGGGGAGGGATGGCAATGAGCAGTTCTTC	CASSVGRGRDGNEQFF
TRBV7-9	TRBJ1-2	-	-	TGTGCCAGCAGCATCACAGGTTCCTATGGCTACACCTTC	CASSITGSYGYTF
TRBV28	TRBJ2-1	-	TRBD2	TGTGCCAGCAGTATATTTGGGACTAGCGGGGGAAGGAATGAGCAGTTCTTC	CASSIFGTSGGRNEQFF
TRBV2	TRBJ1-5	-	-	TGTGCCAGCAGTGGTGAACAGAATAGCAATCAGCCCCAGCATTTT	CASSGEQNSNQPQHF
TRBV28	TRBJ2-7	-	TRBD2	TGTGCCAGCAGCCTCCCCAGGGGACTAGCGGGCGGCGAGCAGTACTTC	CASSLPRGLAGGEQYF
TRBV10-3	TRBJ2-7	-	TRBD1	TGTGCCATCAGCCCAAGACAGGGGGTTGACGAGCAGTACTTC	CAISPRQGVDEQYF
TRBV4-2	TRBJ2-2	few	TRBD2	TGTGCCAGCAGCCGGACTAGCGGGAGAGATGTCGGGGAGCTGTTTTTT	CASSRTSGRDVGELFF
TRBV10-3	TRBJ1-1	-	-	TGTGCCATCAGTGAGTCGGCGACAGCTACTGAAGCTTTCTTT	CAISESATATEAFF
TRBV9	TRBJ2-1	-	-	TGTGCCAGCAGCGGGAGGTTGAACTCCTACAATGAGCAGTTCTTC	CASSGRLNSYNEQFF
TRBV6-1	TRBJ2-7	-	-	TGTGCCAGCAGTGTAAGCAGGGTCTACGAGCAGTACTTC	CASSVSRVYEQYF
TRBV5-1	TRBJ2-5	-	-	TGCGCCAGCAGCTTAGCAGGGGAGGGAAAGACCCAGTACTTC	CASSLAGEGKTQYF
TRBV5-1	TRBJ1-1	-	-	TGCGCCAGCAGCCTCGGGGGGCGGTCGAACACTGAAGCTTTCTTT	CASSLGGRSNTEAFF
TRBV7-9	TRBJ2-7	-	TRBD1	TGTGCCAGCAGCTCCTGGACAGGCCTAAGCTCCTACGAGCAGTACTTC	CASSSWTGLSSYEQYF
TRBV5-4	TRBJ2-2	-	TRBD1	TGTGCCAGCAGTTTTCTCAGACAGGGGTTCGTGAACACCGGGGAGCTGTTTTTT	CASSFLRQGFVNTGELFF
TRBV2	TRBJ2-5	-	-	TGTGCCAGCCATCCGGAGGGAAGGGAGACCCAGTACTTC	CASHPEGRETQYF
TRBV28	TRBJ1-1	-	-	TGTGCCAGCAGTCAGGTTTTCAGGAAGAACACTGAAGCTTTCTTT	CASSQVFRKNTEAFF
TRBV28	TRBJ2-7	-	TRBD2	TGTGCCAGCAGTGATCTAGCGGGAGTGCACTACGAGCAGTACTTC	CASSDLAGVHYEQYF
TRBV14	TRBJ2-1	-	TRBD2	TGTGCCAGCAGCCAAGTTTTTGGCGGGAGTTACTCCTACAATGAGCAGTTCTTC	CASSQVFGGSYSYNEQFF
TRBV27	TRBJ2-7	-	TRBD2	TGTGCCAGCAGTTTAGGGACTAGCGGCGACGAGCAGTACTTC	CASSLGTSGDEQYF
TRBV18	TRBJ2-1	-	TRBD1	TGTGCCAGCTCACCGCCGGGACAGGGCTCCGTGGGGGAGCAGTTCTTC	CASSPPGQGSVGEQFF
TRBV7-9	TRBJ2-6	-	-	TGTGCCAGCAGCTTAGCAGGGAGGGGGGCCAACGTCCTGACTTTC	CASSLAGRGANVLTF
TRBV28	TRBJ2-5	-	-	TGTGCCAGCAGTTTACAGGGAAAGCAAGAGACCCAGTACTTC	CASSLQGKQETQYF
TRBV28	TRBJ2-7	-	TRBD1	TGTGCCAGCATCTCAACCCGGGGACAGGGGACCTACGAGCAGTACTTC	CASISTRGQGTYEQYF
TRBV7-9	TRBJ2-7	-	TRBD1	TGTGCCAGCATCGGGACAGGGGCCTACGAGCAGTACTTC	CASIGTGAYEQYF
TRBV5-4	TRBJ2-7	-	TRBD2	TGTGCCAGCAGCGGATCTAGCGGTGCCTACGAGCAGTACTTC	CASSGSSGAYEQYF
TRBV6-1	TRBJ2-1	-	TRBD2	TGTGCCAGCAGAGACGGACTAGCGGGAGTCAATGAGCAGTTCTTC	CASRDGLAGVNEQFF
TRBV29-1	TRBJ2-1	-	-	TGCAGCGTTGCCGGGACACGGAACAGCAATGAGCAGTTCTTC	CSVAGTRNSNEQFF
TRBV7-2	TRBJ1-2	-	-	TGTGCCAGCAGCCCACCCGGGGGGCTTAGAGGGTATGGCTACACCTTC	CASSPPGGLRGYGYTF
TRBV10-3	TRBJ2-1	-	TRBD2	TGTGCCATCAGTGAAGGGGGCGCGACTAGCGGGAGCAATGAGCAGTTCTTC	CAISEGGATSGSNEQFF
TRBV7-8	TRBJ2-1	-	-	TGTGCCAGCAGCTTAGGGGGGGGGCGGTTCTACAATGAGCAGTTCTTC	CASSLGGGRFYNEQFF
TRBV5-1	TRBJ1-1	-	-	TGCGCCAGCAGCTTGGGGGAGGAAGCTTTCTTT	CASSLGEEAFF
TRBV15	TRBJ2-3	-	-	TGTGCCACCAGCAGAGATCTAGGTGTGCCTTATACGCAGTATTTT	CATSRDLGVPYTQYF
TRBV11-2	TRBJ1-2	-	-	TGTGCCAGCAGCTTAGGGGGGGACTTTGGCTACACCTTC	CASSLGGDFGYTF
TRBV11-2	TRBJ1-2	-	-	TGTGCCAGCAGCTTAGAGATCCAAGCGGGCGGCTACACCTTC	CASSLEIQAGGYTF
TRBV28	TRBJ2-7	-	TRBD1	TGTGCCAGCAGTTTCGTCGCAGGGGGCTCATACGAGCAGTACTTC	CASSFVAGGSYEQYF
TRBV28	TRBJ1-1	-	-	TGTGCCAGCAGTTTGCCGACGATTGGGCGGAACACTGAAGCTTTCTTT	CASSLPTIGRNTEAFF
TRBV28	TRBJ1-2	-	-	TGTGCCAGCAGTTTGGCACAGAACTATGGCTACACCTTC	CASSLAQNYGYTF